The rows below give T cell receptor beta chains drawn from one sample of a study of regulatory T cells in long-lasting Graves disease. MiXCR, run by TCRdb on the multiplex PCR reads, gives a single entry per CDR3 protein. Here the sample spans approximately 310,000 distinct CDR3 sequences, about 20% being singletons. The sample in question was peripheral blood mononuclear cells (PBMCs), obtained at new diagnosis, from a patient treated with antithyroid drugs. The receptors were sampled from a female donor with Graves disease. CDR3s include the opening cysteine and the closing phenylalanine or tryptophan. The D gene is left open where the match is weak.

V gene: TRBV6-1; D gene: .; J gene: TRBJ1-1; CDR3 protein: CASSGRLYTEAFF
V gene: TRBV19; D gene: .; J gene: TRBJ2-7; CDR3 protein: CASSIQTPATGFGEQYF
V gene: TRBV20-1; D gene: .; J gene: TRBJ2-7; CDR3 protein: CSARDITRGSSYEQYF
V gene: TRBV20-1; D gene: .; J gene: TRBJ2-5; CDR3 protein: CSASFGGGQETQYF
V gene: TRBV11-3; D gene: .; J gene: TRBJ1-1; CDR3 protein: CASSLDLIDNTEAFF
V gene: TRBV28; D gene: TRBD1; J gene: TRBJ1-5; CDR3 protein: CATTTGGTGVGNQPQHF
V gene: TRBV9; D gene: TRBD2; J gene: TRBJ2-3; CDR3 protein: CASTRTSGITDTQYF
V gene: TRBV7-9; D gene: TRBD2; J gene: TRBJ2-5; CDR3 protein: CASSPPGREEVQTQYF
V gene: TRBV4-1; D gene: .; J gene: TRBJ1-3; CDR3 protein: CASSQLPPRSGNTIYF
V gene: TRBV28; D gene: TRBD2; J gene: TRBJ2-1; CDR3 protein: CASSSSSGRVNEQFF
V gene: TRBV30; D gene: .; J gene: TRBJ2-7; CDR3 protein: CASGILYEQYF
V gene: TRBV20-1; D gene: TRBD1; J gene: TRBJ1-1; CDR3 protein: CSARQGDTEAFF
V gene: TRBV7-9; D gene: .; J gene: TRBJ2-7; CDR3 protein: CASSSDRTPREQYF
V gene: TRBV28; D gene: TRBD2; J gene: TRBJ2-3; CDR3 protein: CASKVAGGPTDTQYF
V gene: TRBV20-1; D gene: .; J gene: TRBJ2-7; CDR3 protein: CSAAGTAYEQYF
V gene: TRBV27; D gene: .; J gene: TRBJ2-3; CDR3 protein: CASSPFRVGSTDTQYF
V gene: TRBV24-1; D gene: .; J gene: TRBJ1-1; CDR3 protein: CATSVGGEAFF
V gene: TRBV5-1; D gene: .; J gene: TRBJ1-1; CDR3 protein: CASSLEGRPRGTEAFF
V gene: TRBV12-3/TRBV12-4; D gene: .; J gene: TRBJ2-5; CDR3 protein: CASSLDGGGETQYF
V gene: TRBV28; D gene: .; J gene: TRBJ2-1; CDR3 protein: CASSPVVGEQFF
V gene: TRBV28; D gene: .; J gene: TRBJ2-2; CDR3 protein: CASSLGGLGELFF
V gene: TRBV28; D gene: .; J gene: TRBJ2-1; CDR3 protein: CASRGASGSSYNEQFF
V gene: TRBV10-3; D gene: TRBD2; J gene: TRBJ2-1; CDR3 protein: CATKTSGVDNEQFF
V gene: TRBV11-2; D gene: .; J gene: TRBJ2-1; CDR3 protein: CASSPRTAGNTYNEQFF
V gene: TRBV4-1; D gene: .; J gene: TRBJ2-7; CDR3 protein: CASSQAEVPQTYEQYF
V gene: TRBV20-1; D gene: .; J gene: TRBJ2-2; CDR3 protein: CSASGAGTQGPGELFF
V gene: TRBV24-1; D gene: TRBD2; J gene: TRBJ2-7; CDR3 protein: CATSEPGLASYEQYF
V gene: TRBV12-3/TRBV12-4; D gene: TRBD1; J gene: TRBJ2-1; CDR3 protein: CASGTAAKGQFF
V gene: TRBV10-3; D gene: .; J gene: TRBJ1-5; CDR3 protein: CAISGRDGNQPQHF
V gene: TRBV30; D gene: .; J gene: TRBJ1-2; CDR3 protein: CAWSGDGTVGYTF
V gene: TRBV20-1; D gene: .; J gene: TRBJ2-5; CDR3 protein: CSARDPIEGETQYF